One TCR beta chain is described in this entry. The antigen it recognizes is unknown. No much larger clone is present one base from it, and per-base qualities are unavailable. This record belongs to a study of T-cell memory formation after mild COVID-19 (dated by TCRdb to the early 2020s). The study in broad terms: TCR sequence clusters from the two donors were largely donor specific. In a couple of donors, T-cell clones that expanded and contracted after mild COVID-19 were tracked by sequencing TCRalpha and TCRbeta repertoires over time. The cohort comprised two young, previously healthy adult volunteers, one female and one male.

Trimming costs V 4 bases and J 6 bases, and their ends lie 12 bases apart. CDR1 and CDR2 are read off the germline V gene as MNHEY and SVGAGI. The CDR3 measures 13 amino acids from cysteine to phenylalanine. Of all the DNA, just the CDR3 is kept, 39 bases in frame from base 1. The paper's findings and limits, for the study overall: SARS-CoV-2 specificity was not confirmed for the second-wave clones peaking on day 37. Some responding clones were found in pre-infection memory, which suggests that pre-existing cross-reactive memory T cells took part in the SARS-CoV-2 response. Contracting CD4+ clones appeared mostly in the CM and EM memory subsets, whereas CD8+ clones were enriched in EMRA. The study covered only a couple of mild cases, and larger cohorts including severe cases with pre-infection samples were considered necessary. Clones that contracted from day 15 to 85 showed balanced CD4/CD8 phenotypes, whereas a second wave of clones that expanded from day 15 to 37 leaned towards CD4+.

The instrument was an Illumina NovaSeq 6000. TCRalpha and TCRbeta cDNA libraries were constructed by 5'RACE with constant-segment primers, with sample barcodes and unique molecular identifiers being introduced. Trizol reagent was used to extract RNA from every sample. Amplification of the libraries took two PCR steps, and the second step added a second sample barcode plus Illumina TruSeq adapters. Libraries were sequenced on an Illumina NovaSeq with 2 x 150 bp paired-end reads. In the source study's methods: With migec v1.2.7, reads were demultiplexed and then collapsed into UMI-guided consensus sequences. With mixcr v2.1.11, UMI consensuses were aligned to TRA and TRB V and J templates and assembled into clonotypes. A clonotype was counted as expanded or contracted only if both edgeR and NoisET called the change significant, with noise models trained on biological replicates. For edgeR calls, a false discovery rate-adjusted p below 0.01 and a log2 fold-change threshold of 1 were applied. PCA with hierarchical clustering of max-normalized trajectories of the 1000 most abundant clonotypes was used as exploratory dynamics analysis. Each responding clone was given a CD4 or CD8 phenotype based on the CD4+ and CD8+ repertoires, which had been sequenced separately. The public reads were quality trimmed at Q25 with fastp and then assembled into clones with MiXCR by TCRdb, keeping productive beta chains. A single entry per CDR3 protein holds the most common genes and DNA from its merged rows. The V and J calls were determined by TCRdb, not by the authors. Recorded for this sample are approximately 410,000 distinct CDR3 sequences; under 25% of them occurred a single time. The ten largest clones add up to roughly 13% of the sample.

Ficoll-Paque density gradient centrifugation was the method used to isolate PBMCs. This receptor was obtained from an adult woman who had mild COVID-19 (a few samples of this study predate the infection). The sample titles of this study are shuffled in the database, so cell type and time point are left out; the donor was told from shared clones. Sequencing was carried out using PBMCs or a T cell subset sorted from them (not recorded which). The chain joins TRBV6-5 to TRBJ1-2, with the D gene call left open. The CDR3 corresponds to CASSSRTTDGYTF. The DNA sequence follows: TGTGCCAGCAGTTCCCGGACCACTGATGGCTACACCTTC.